What follows are 13 T cell receptor beta chains derived from one specimen sequenced in a study of cytomegalovirus exposure and HLA in healthy donors. The PCR ran on 60 Vbeta and 13 Jbeta primers. TCRdb's copy holds only in-frame clones and misses some; the assay was immunoSEQ multiplex PCR. The sample holds roughly 150,000 clones, roughly 84% seen once. The source material was PBMCs. The source is a boy younger than 10 in good health and CMV-seronegative.

This clone turned up a few times. The gene calls are TRBV5-6 and TRBJ1-1, with D perhaps TRBD1 (6 bases). The V gene's germline CDR1 is SGHDT and CDR2 YYEEEE. V was clipped by 0 bases and J by 9 bases, with 15 bases between them. The CDR3 totals 14 residues. The CDR3 loop reads CASSLVGAGSKAFF. CDR3 in DNA: TGTGCCAGCAGCTTGGTGGGGGCAGGTTCCAAAGCTTTCTTT. Together with reference TRBV5-6 and TRBJ1-1, the CDR3 gives the full variable domain: DAGVTQSPTHLIKTRGQQVTLRCSPKSGHDTVSWYQQALGQGPQFIFQYYEEEERQRGNFPDRFSGHQFPNYSSELNVNALLLGDSALYLCASSLVGAGSKAFFGQGTRLTVV.

This clone was recorded a few times. The V call is TRBV5-1, the J call TRBJ1-2; 9 bases map to TRBD1. Unmatched junction bases numbered 9, after V lost 3 bases and J lost 6 bases. This CDR3 has 15 amino acids. Germline V gene lookup returns CDR1 SGHRS and CDR2 YFSETQ. The CDR3 region has the DNA TGCGCCAGCAGCTCTGGACAGGGGCCTACGGATGGCTACACCTTC. It specifies CASSSGQGPTDGYTF.

The chain combines TRBV27 with TRBJ1-1; the match to TRBD1 covers 9 bases. Germline loops: CDR1 MNHEY, CDR2 SMNVEV (reference sequence). Trimming cost V 6 bases and J 9 bases; bases outside gene matches: 8. The CDR3 is 13 residues long. Here the CDR3 reads CASRTTGGLKAFF. CDR3 nucleotides: TGTGCCAGCAGGACCACAGGGGGCCTTAAAGCTTTCTTT.

The gene calls are TRBV2 and TRBJ1-1; 8 bases map to TRBD1. V gave up 6 bases and J gave up 1 base; unmatched junction bases: 7. The CDR3 extends over 15 amino acids. Per germline, CDR1 SNHLY and CDR2 FYNNEI. DNA of the CDR3: TGTGCCAGCAGACGATCCCAGGGGGCGAACACTGAAGCTTTCTTT. Its protein product is CASRRSQGANTEAFF.

This clone turned up a few times. The chain combines TRBV29-1 with TRBJ2-3; 7 bases map to TRBD2. The germline gives CDR1 SQVTM, CDR2 ANQGSEA. The CDR3 extends over 14 amino acids. J lost 6 bases, V lost 5 bases, and 11 bases had no gene match. The CDR3 DNA follows: TGCAGCGTTCGAGATTGCGCGGGGGTGGATACGCAGTATTTT. Its protein product is CSVRDCAGVDTQYF.

The rearrangement links TRBV9 to TRBJ1-2; 11 positions agree with TRBD1. CDR3 length: 17 amino acids. Trimming removed 1 base from V and 1 base from J; junction bases left unmatched: 6. CDR1 is SGDLS and CDR2 is YYNGEE in the germline V gene. The CDR3 bases are TGTGCCAGCAGCGTATCCCGGGACAGGGGGGTTAACTATGGCTACACCTTC. This gives the protein CASSVSRDRGVNYGYTF.

This clone turned up a few times. The chain uses TRBV6-5 and TRBJ2-7, with D possibly being TRBD2 (6 bases). The CDR3 runs 15 residues. Trimming left V 2 bases short and J 1 base short, with 12 bases between. The V gene's germline CDR1 is MNHEY and CDR2 SVGAGI. The CDR3 coding sequence is TGTGCCAGCAGTTACGGAGGGACGGATTCCTACGAGCAGTACTTC. Its protein product is CASSYGGTDSYEQYF.

The V and J genes are TRBV27 and TRBJ1-1; 8 bases match TRBD1. Germline trimming cut 4 bases from V and 3 bases from J; bases unmatched to any gene: 10. The CDR3 is made up of 16 amino acids. Germline-derived CDR1 and CDR2 are MNHEY and SMNVEV (reference sequence). This chain's CDR3 is CASSSKRTGPYTEAFF. The CDR3 DNA sequence: TGTGCCAGCAGTTCCAAGCGGACAGGGCCCTACACTGAAGCTTTCTTT.

This clone occurred a few times. The gene calls are TRBV4-2 and TRBJ1-4, with D perhaps matching TRBD1 (5 bases). Germline CDR1 LGHNA, CDR2 YNFKEQ. This CDR3 spans 15 amino acids. The V end was cut by 0 bases, the J end by 8 bases, with 13 bases between. CDR3 in amino acids: CASSQDGGSWEKLFF. The CDR3, as DNA: TGTGCCAGCAGCCAAGATGGGGGGAGTTGGGAAAAACTGTTTTTT.

CDR3 in amino acids: CASSVDTGTYEQYF. The CDR3 DNA reads TGTGCCAGCAGCGTAGATACGGGAACCTACGAGCAGTACTTC. The chain joins TRBV9 to TRBJ2-7; D perhaps matches TRBD2 (5 bases). V gave up 0 bases and J gave up 2 bases, with 9 bases separating them. The germline gives CDR1 SGDLS, CDR2 YYNGEE. The CDR3 is 14 residues long.

The CDR3 loop is CASRVYRGVNTEAFF. CDR3 sequence (DNA): TGTGCCAGCAGAGTTTACAGGGGTGTGAACACTGAAGCTTTCTTT. This chain uses TRBV28 with TRBJ1-1, with 7 bases that match TRBD1. Losses at the gene ends were 6 bases for V and 0 bases for J; bases not matched to a gene: 7. CDR1 is MDHEN, CDR2 SYDVKM, per germline. The CDR3 extends over 15 amino acids.

The sample holds one count of this clone. The chain couples TRBV10-3 to TRBJ1-5; 10 bases agree with TRBD1. CDR1 is ENHRY and CDR2 is SYGVKD in the germline V gene. Germline trimming cut 4 bases from V and 3 bases from J; bases unmatched to any gene: 9. This CDR3 contains 17 residues. The CDR3 sequence is CAISASRTGGTNQPQHF. The CDR3 DNA reads as TGTGCCATCAGTGCTTCCCGGACAGGGGGGACCAATCAGCCCCAGCATTTT.

This sequence joins TRBV28 and TRBJ2-7; tentatively, D is TRBD2 (6 bases). The V end lost 5 bases, the J end lost 3 bases, and 17 bases lay between the germline ends. The CDR3 is 15 amino acids. Germline V gives CDR1 MDHEN, CDR2 SYDVKM. CDR3 amino acids: CASSPPGLDFYEQYF. CDR3 DNA sequence: TGTGCCAGCAGTCCGCCGGGACTGGATTTCTACGAGCAGTACTTC. Filled out from reference TRBV28 and TRBJ2-7, the complete variable domain reads DVKVTQSSRYLVKRTGEKVFLECVQDMDHENMFWYRQDPGLGLRLIYFSYDVKMKEKGDIPEGYSVSREKKERFSLILESASTNQTSMYLCASSPPGLDFYEQYFGPGTRLTVT.